The sequence of this TCR beta chain was determined in a study of T cell responses to AZD1222 COVID-19 vaccine (dated by TCRdb to the early 2020s). Regarding the study in general: TCR sequencing covered some 250 trial participants: 200 to 210 given two doses of AZD1222 and approximately 26 given two doses of MenACWY control vaccine. Trial participants were enrolled into age subgroups of 18-55, 56-69 and 70-plus years, which contained around 150, 29 and 61 TCR-sequenced participants, respectively.

The investigation overall reported the following: After two AZD1222 doses, spike-specific TCR breadth and depth were significantly higher than at day 0 and than in MenACWY recipients. Conclusions about previously exposed vaccinees are limited, since just a handful of AZD1222 recipients were seropositive for SARS-CoV-2 at baseline. In the small 56-69-year group, the increase in depth fell short of significance, most likely because of low power. Most participants were white British and females outnumbered males, and the authors suggested that clonal diversity may have been underestimated. Epitopes outside the regions mutated in the B.1.351 and B.1.1.7 variants were reportedly recognized by nearly half of the unique spike-specific TCRs. The whole spike protein was spanned by vaccine-associated CD4 TCRs, and dominant responses were seen in regions 160-218 and 743-854. Because no day 14 peak-response samples were available, the repertoires could be characterized only after the peak T cell response.

As to this clone: Its antigen is unknown. No quality values exist for individual bases; no much larger clone is one base distant.

The time point label of this sample denotes: about 28 days (+/-7) after the second vaccine dose. Because spike-specific TCR depth and breadth did not differ between the two schedules, AZD1222 recipients who got a second dose at roughly 4 weeks were pooled with those who got a second dose at roughly 12 weeks. Samples from vaccinated people were obtained from the UK trials COV001 and COV002, which included a single-blind randomized controlled phase 2/3 trial of AZD1222 (ChAdOx1 nCoV-19) in healthy adults. For TCRbeta chain sequencing, PBMC samples were collected from trial participants at day 0 and at day 28 after the second dose. The CDR3 regions of human TCRbeta chains were subjected to immunosequencing. The paper's data handling went like this. TCRs in the repertoires were compared against a reference library of SARS-CoV-2-specific TCRs that had been generated with the MIRA antigen-specificity platform. Breadth was defined as the fraction of unique TCRs that were SARS-CoV-2-associated, and depth was defined as the fraction of total T cells that were SARS-CoV-2-associated. Using the MIRA data, every spike-specific TCR was mapped to the spike region that the TCR reacted to and assigned to either a CD4 or a CD8 class. Log10-transformed breadth and depth values were compared by one-way ANOVA with Sidak's multiple comparisons tests. Not all clones reach the TCRdb copy of this immuneACCESS table, which keeps in-frame sequences only. Checked studies attribute under half of the gap to unresolved V genes and leave the rest unexplained. The DNA was the basis for D and trimming; V, J and clone size are from that table. The sample contains some 60,000 clones, 70% to 80% of them found a single time. Less than 4.5% of the sample goes to the ten largest clones.

The receptor comes from an adult who received the AZD1222 COVID-19 vaccine. Here the sequenced sample was peripheral blood, taken 28 days after the second AZD1222 dose.

In nucleotides, the sequence is TGTGCCAGCAGGCGACGCGCACAGGGGCTGCTTGGCTACACCTTC. Its coded protein is CASRRRAQGLLGYTF. Recombination linked TRBV6-5 to TRBJ1-2; the central 7 bases match TRBD1. From the germline V gene, CDR1 is MNHEY and CDR2 is SVGAGI. Relative to germline, V is missing 6 bases and J is missing 7 bases, with 14 bases of the junction outside any gene match. The CDR3 goes from the cysteine to the phenylalanine over 15 residues. Of the read, only the CDR3 DNA is kept; its 45 bases are in frame from base 1.